The 27 T cell receptor beta chains below come from one sample, sequenced in a study of T cell clonality in common variable immunodeficiency. Study-level findings and limits: In common variable immunodeficiency, TCR beta chains reportedly carried fewer deletions and N-nucleotide insertions.

Which antigens these TCRs recognize remains unknown. Generated by immunoSEQ multiplex PCR, the TCRdb table keeps only in-frame clones and is missing some. There are about 34,000 clones in the sample, none observed a single time. Sequenced input: peripheral blood mononuclear cells. Receptors were obtained from a human donor with common variable immunodeficiency.

This clone was found a few times. The CDR3 goes on 3 residues after the read ends, and that part is filled in from the germline J gene. The chain combines TRBV5-1 with TRBJ2-1, with 9 bases matching TRBD2. The germline CDR1 and CDR2 sequences are SGHRS and YFSETQ. The CDR3 runs to 15 residues. Trimming at V came to 1 base and at J to 3 bases, leaving 2 bases not matched to a gene. Partial CDR3 DNA: TGCGCCAGCAGCTTGTGGACTAGCGACTACAATGAG. Translating it yields CASSLWTSDYNE. The full CDR3 protein is CASSLWTSDYNEQFF.

As for this clone: The CDR3 extends 3 residues past the end of the read, so its final part is completed from the germline J gene. This chain uses TRBV19 with TRBJ2-1; possibly TRBD1 for D (5 bases). V lost 7 bases to trimming and J lost 4 bases, with 8 bases between them. The CDR3 sequence is 12 residues long. Germline V CDR1 and CDR2: LNHDA, SQIVND (reference sequence). Incomplete CDR3 DNA: TGTGCCAGTACTAAGGGGTACAATGAG. Translating gives CASTKGYNE. In full, the CDR3 reads CASTKGYNEQFF.

This clone showed up just a few times. With the read ending 3 residues before the CDR3 end, the germline J gene is used to fill in that end. The chain employs TRBV18 and TRBJ2-7, with 8 nucleotides matching TRBD2. CDR1 and CDR2 (germline): KGHSH, LQKENI. CDR3 length equals 14 residues. Trimming removed 6 bases from V and 2 bases from J; junction bases left unmatched: 6. CDR3 bases read: TGTGCCAGCTCCCGTAGCGGGAAGACCTACGAG. Translation gives CASSRSGKTYE. The complete CDR3 protein is CASSRSGKTYEQYF. Together with reference TRBV18 and TRBJ2-7, the CDR3 gives the full variable domain: NAGVMQNPRHLVRRRGQEARLRCSPMKGHSHVYWYRQLPEEGLKFMVYLQKENIIDESGMPKERFSAEFPKEGPSILRIQQVVRGDSAAYFCASSRSGKTYEQYFGPGTRLTVT.

Notes on this clone: The CDR3 end lies 3 residues beyond the end of the read and is filled in from the germline J gene. V gene TRBV7-9 combines with J gene TRBJ1-1, with D perhaps matching TRBD1 (6 bases). Per germline, CDR1 SEHNR and CDR2 FQNEAQ (reference sequence). V dropped 5 bases and J dropped 4 bases, with 14 bases sitting between them. This CDR3 contains 14 residues. The covered CDR3 bases are TGTGCCAGCAGCCCGGACAGTTGGAGCACTGAA. Protein sequence: CASSPDSWSTE. The whole CDR3 protein reads CASSPDSWSTEAFF.

In its sample, this clone was seen many times. Sequencing ends 3 residues short of the CDR3 end; the germline J gene provides the rest. The rearrangement uses TRBV29-1 and TRBJ2-3; TRBD2 agrees at 7 bases. This CDR3 contains 14 residues. The germline gives CDR1 SQVTM, CDR2 ANQGSEA. V shed 5 bases, J shed 6 bases, and the junction held 11 bases outside the gene matches. Partial CDR3 DNA: TGCAGCGTTAGACCAGCGGGATCGCGCGATACG. It specifies CSVRPAGSRDT. The entire CDR3 sequence reads CSVRPAGSRDTQYF.

This clone was found many times. The read ends 3 residues before the CDR3 terminus; that terminus is restored from the germline J gene. This chain uses TRBV29-1 with TRBJ2-7; TRBD2 aligns across 7 bases. The CDR3 sequence is 14 residues long. Germline V gives CDR1 SQVTM, CDR2 ANQGSEA. Germline trimming cut 1 base from V and 1 base from J; bases unmatched to any gene: 4. This CDR3 is CSVEGSGESYEQYF. CDR3 DNA (partial): TGCAGCGTTGAAGGAAGCGGGGAGTCCTACGAG.

This clone showed up just a few times. The CDR3: CASSRRNTIYF. The DNA read from the CDR3 is TGTGCCAGCAGCCGTCGAAACACC. The chain carries TRBV7-9 and TRBJ1-3; D is unresolved. The CDR3 end falls 3 residues outside the read, so it is completed with the germline J gene. The V and J ends lost 5 bases and 5 bases respectively, with 4 bases between them. The CDR3 is made up of 11 amino acids. CDR1 SEHNR and CDR2 FQNEAQ come from the germline V gene (reference sequence).

This clone came up a few times. The observed sequence ends 3 residues before the CDR3 terminus, with the missing tail filled in from the germline J gene. The chain is built from TRBV7-8 and TRBJ1-6; 9 nucleotides agree with TRBD1. The CDR3 is 15 amino acids. CDR1 is SGHVS and CDR2 is FQNEAQ in the germline V gene. V shed 5 bases and J 9 bases; nucleotides not matched to a gene: 8. The covered CDR3 bases are TGTGCCAGCAGCCCCTTGGACAGGGGAGGTTCACCC. Its protein product is CASSPLDRGGSP. The complete CDR3 sequence is CASSPLDRGGSPLHF.

This clone was observed at least ten times. The read gets to within 3 residues of the CDR3 end, and the germline J gene fills in the rest. This chain uses TRBV7-9 with TRBJ1-1, with D unresolved. This CDR3 is built from 13 residues. The germline gives CDR1 SEHNR, CDR2 FQNEAQ (reference sequence). CDR3 bases read: TGTGCCAGCAGCCCTCCGGCGACTGAAGAA. Protein sequence: CASSPPATEE. The full-length CDR3 reads as CASSPPATEEAFF.

This clone was recorded many times. Coverage ceases 3 residues before the CDR3 finishes, and the germline J gene fills in the end. The chain recombines TRBV4-1 with TRBJ2-3, with D tentatively TRBD2 (6 bases). Between the trimmed V and J ends, which lost 0 bases and 6 bases, there was a span of 10 bases. The CDR3 sequence is 14 residues long. Per germline, CDR1 MGHRA and CDR2 YSYEKL. CDR3 DNA (partial): TGCGCCAGCAGCCAAGAGGGACTGGGGGATACG. Translation gives CASSQEGLGDT. The CDR3 reads in full as CASSQEGLGDTQYF.

This clone was seen many times. The read halts 3 residues ahead of the CDR3 end, with the missing end drawn from the germline J gene. This chain joins TRBV5-6 and TRBJ2-7; TRBD2 matches at 8 bases. CDR1 is SGHDT and CDR2 is YYEEEE in the germline V gene. With V trimmed by 5 bases and J by 3 bases, 7 bases remained unmatched. There are 14 residues in the CDR3. CDR3 DNA, as far as it was read: TGTGCCAGCAGTGAAGAGCGGGAGTACTACGAG. This codes for CASSEEREYYE. In full, the CDR3 reads CASSEEREYYEQYF.

This clone was recorded a few times. The CDR3 extends 3 residues past the end of the read, so its final part is completed from the germline J gene. V and J are TRBV30 and TRBJ1-2; D not certain. Between the trimmed V and J ends, which lost 3 bases and 1 base, there was a span of 15 bases. Germline CDR1 reads GTSNPN; CDR2 reads SVGIG (reference sequence). The CDR3 sequence is 15 residues long. The sequenced CDR3 bases are TGTGCCTGGAGGCGACAAGTAGCGTTTAACTATGGC. Protein: CAWRRQVAFNYG. The whole CDR3 sequence reads CAWRRQVAFNYGYTF.

Turning to this clone: From the germline J gene comes the end of the CDR3, since the read stops 3 residues before it. V and J are TRBV20-1 and TRBJ2-3, with a possible D match to TRBD1 (6 bases). V shed 8 bases and J shed 0 bases, with 15 bases lying between them. The CDR3 covers 14 residues. Germline CDR1 reads DFQATT; CDR2 reads SNEGSKA (reference sequence). The CDR3 loop reads CSSKGGSSTDTQYF. CDR3 DNA, as far as it was read: TGCAGTTCTAAAGGGGGTAGTAGCACAGATACG.

At least ten counts were recorded for this clone. The DNA ends 3 residues before the CDR3 does, and the rest of the CDR3 is filled in from the germline J gene. V is TRBV18 and J is TRBJ2-3; TRBD2 matches 7 bases. The length of the CDR3 is 15 residues. J was trimmed by 6 bases and V by 1 base; bases with no gene match: 7. Germline V gives CDR1 KGHSH, CDR2 LQKENI. CDR3 region: CASSPRAGQLDTQYF. The covered CDR3 bases are TGTGCCAGCTCACCACGAGCGGGGCAATTGGATACG.

The sample holds a few counts of this clone. From the germline J gene comes the end of the CDR3, since the read stops 3 residues before it. The rearrangement links TRBV6-1 to TRBJ1-6; no reliable D call. From germline, CDR1 is MNHNS and CDR2 SASEGT. V lost 0 bases to trimming and J lost 8 bases, with 11 bases between them. This CDR3 region has 15 residues. CDR3 in amino acids: CASSEAASGYSPLHF. The part of the CDR3 DNA that was read is TGTGCCAGCAGTGAAGCCGCATCAGGATATTCACCC.

This clone was picked up many times. The read falls 3 residues short of the CDR3 end, and the missing part is taken from the germline J gene. The chain combines TRBV5-4 with TRBJ1-1; D not resolved. Germline V gene sequence: CDR1 SGHNT, CDR2 YYREEE (reference sequence). The CDR3 spans 12 residues. Incomplete CDR3 DNA: TGTGCCAGCAGCTTCGAAGGTGGTTCT. Its protein is CASSFEGGS. The complete CDR3 protein is CASSFEGGSAFF.

Ten or more counts support this clone. The CDR3 is cut off 3 residues early in the read; its end comes from the germline J gene. This rearrangement joins TRBV30 to TRBJ1-3; D might be TRBD1 (5 bases). The germline V gene has CDR1 GTSNPN and CDR2 SVGIG (reference sequence). CDR3 length equals 16 residues. V lost 2 bases, J lost 2 bases, and 16 bases lay in between. The CDR3 sequence: CAWSLAGGAAGNTIYF. The DNA read from the CDR3 is TGTGCCTGGAGTTTAGCAGGTGGGGCTGCTGGAAACACC.

This clone was counted many times. The DNA read from the CDR3 is TGTGCCAGCAGTTCCAGGGACAGGGTGAATCAGCCC. Protein: CASSSRDRVNQP. The full CDR3 is CASSSRDRVNQPQHF. The gene calls are TRBV6-2 or TRBV6-3 and TRBJ1-5; TRBD1 matches at 9 bases. The missing CDR3 end, 3 residues past where the read stops, is filled in from the germline J gene. Germline trimming cut 4 bases from V and 4 bases from J; bases unmatched to any gene: 5. This CDR3 contains 15 residues. Germline CDR1 MNHEY, CDR2 SVGEGT.

This clone appeared a few times. From the germline J gene comes the end of the CDR3, since the read stops 3 residues before it. The chain couples TRBV20-1 to TRBJ1-1, with D perhaps matching TRBD1 (5 bases). Germline V gene data show CDR1 as DFQATT and CDR2 as SNEGSKA (reference sequence). The CDR3 has 11 amino acids. CDR3 DNA (partial): TGCAGTGCTTGCTTAGGGGCCCCA. Its translation is CSACLGAP. The CDR3 in full is CSACLGAPAFF.

This clone was counted only a few times. The CDR3 is cut off 3 residues early in the read; its end comes from the germline J gene. The V and J genes are TRBV7-9 and TRBJ1-2; D unresolved. From germline, CDR1 is SEHNR and CDR2 FQNEAQ (reference sequence). The CDR3 length is 13 residues. The covered CDR3 bases are TGTGCCAGCAGTCCCGGGTCCCGGGGAGGC. Protein product: CASSPGSRGG. The whole CDR3 is CASSPGSRGGYTF.

Many counts were recorded for this clone. The CDR3 is cut off 3 residues early in the read; its end comes from the germline J gene. The rearrangement uses TRBV9 and TRBJ1-1; 7 bases are a match to TRBD1. The germline V gene has CDR1 SGDLS and CDR2 YYNGEE. After removal of 0 bases from V and 6 bases from J, the junction contained 8 bases not matched to a gene. The length of the CDR3 is 15 residues. CDR3 amino acids: CASSVDWEGAAEAFF. The part of the CDR3 DNA that was read is TGTGCCAGCAGCGTAGATTGGGAGGGGGCCGCTGAA. Based on the CDR3 plus reference TRBV9 and TRBJ1-1, the full variable domain is DSGVTQTPKHLITATGQRVTLRCSPRSGDLSVYWYQQSLDQGLQFLIQYYNGEERAKGNILERFSAQQFPDLHSELNLSSLELGDSALYFCASSVDWEGAAEAFFGQGTRLTVV.

In this sample, this clone turned up a few times. A junction boundary mismatches the germline segment, possibly from a read error. Other DNA sequences in the same sample also yield this CDR3. This chain's CDR3 is CASSWGQGNNEQFF. The sequenced part of the CDR3 DNA is TGTGCTAGTAGTTGGGGACAGGGCAACAATGAG. The chain uses TRBV19 and TRBJ2-1, with 9 bases matching TRBD1. The CDR3 end falls 3 residues outside the read, so it is completed with the germline J gene. Germline V gene sequence: CDR1 LNHDA, CDR2 SQIVND (reference sequence). This CDR3 has 14 residues.

There are many counts of this clone. The CDR3 goes on 3 residues after the read ends, and that part is filled in from the germline J gene. The genes are TRBV5-6 and TRBJ1-5, with a tentative D call TRBD1 (6 bases). CDR3 length: 14 amino acids. CDR1 and CDR2 (germline): SGHDT, YYEEEE. V was pared by 0 bases and J by 5 bases, with 9 bases between. CDR3 sequence reads: CASSLVPGDQPQHF. The CDR3 bases that were read are TGTGCCAGCAGCTTGGTGCCAGGGGATCAGCCC.

Many counts were recorded for this clone. CDR3 protein: CASSLLGTSINEQFF. CDR3 DNA, as far as it was read: TGTGCCAGCAGCTTGTTGGGGACTAGCATCAATGAG. V and J are TRBV5-5 and TRBJ2-1; 9 bases line up with TRBD2. Coverage ceases 3 residues before the CDR3 finishes, and the germline J gene fills in the end. Germline CDR1 and CDR2: SGHKS and YYEKEE (reference sequence). The CDR3 runs 15 residues. The V gene end was trimmed by 1 base and the J gene end by 6 bases; junction bases not matched to a gene: 5.

In its sample, this clone was seen many times. The CDR3 bases that were read are TGCAGTGCTAGAGAGACAGGGGGCGTGAACACTGAA. Its protein product is CSARETGGVNTE. The full CDR3 reads CSARETGGVNTEAFF. This chain uses TRBV20-1 with TRBJ1-1, with 10 bases lining up with TRBD1. The read finishes 3 residues shy of the CDR3 end, and the germline J gene is used to complete it. Germline V gene lookup returns CDR1 DFQATT and CDR2 SNEGSKA (reference sequence). The CDR3 consists of 15 residues. The V gene end was trimmed by 0 bases and the J gene end by 0 bases; junction bases not matched to a gene: 1.

This clone was recorded many times. The sequenced fragment ends 3 residues before the CDR3 boundary, so the rest is inferred from the germline J gene. V is TRBV2 and J is TRBJ1-2, with unresolved D. Germline V gene sequence: CDR1 SNHLY, CDR2 FYNNEI. CDR3 size: 12 residues. Trimming pared 2 bases from V and 4 bases from J, leaving 5 bases between. CDR3 DNA, as far as it was read: TGTGCCAGCAGTGAATCCGGCTATGGC. Its protein is CASSESGYG. In full, the CDR3 is CASSESGYGYTF.

For this clone: The CDR3 end is not reached by the read, which stops 3 residues before it; the germline J gene fills it in. The rearrangement links TRBV7-9 to TRBJ2-7; maybe TRBD1 (6 bases). The CDR3 spans 13 residues. The germline gives CDR1 SEHNR, CDR2 FQNEAQ (reference sequence). V was pared by 5 bases and J by 2 bases, with 10 bases between. The CDR3: CASSPGAPYEQYF. The DNA read from the CDR3 is TGTGCCAGCAGCCCAGGGGCCCCCTACGAG.